This TCR beta chain was recorded in a study of T cells in Graves' hyperthyroidism and ophthalmopathy. This CDR3 region has 15 residues. Trimming took 1 base from V and 3 from J, leaving 13 bases between them. Germline loops: CDR1 MGHRA, CDR2 YSYEKL. Study outcomes and limitations: Before onset, by a median of approximately 5.9 months, the model predicted ophthalmopathy.

Any patient presenting with uncontrolled infection, other autoimmune disease, pregnancy or lactation was left out. In the case of this clonotype: Its antigen remains unknown.

Template material for amplifying TCR beta CDR3 regions consisted of RNA transcripts. The HTBI primer set drove a first-round RT-PCR of the TCR CDR3. TCRdb independently ran MiXCR on the multiplex PCR reads; one entry per CDR3 protein. The sample contains roughly 740,000 distinct CDR3 sequences, less than 20% of which appear only once. The genes are TRBV4-1 and TRBJ2-7, with no clear D. The clonotype comes from a man in his late teens or twenties with Graves' hyperthyroidism. The sample comprised blood. CDR3 sequence (DNA): TGCGCCAGCAGCCAAGTAGACGGTGTTGGCTACGAGCAGTACTTC. Residues: CASSQVDGVGYEQYF.